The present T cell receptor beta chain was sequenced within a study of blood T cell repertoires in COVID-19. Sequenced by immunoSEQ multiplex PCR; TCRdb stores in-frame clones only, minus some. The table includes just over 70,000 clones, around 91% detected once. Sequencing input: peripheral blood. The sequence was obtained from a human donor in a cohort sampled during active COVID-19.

CDR3 sequence (DNA): TGTGCCAGCAGGGCGGGACAGGCGGTCAACGAGCAGTACTTC. Translation: CASRAGQAVNEQYF. The rearrangement links TRBV5-6 to TRBJ2-7, with TRBD1 matching over 8 bases. V lost 5 bases and J lost 5; bases outside the gene matches: 9. Germline-derived CDR1 and CDR2 are SGHDT and YYEEEE. CDR3 size: 14 residues.